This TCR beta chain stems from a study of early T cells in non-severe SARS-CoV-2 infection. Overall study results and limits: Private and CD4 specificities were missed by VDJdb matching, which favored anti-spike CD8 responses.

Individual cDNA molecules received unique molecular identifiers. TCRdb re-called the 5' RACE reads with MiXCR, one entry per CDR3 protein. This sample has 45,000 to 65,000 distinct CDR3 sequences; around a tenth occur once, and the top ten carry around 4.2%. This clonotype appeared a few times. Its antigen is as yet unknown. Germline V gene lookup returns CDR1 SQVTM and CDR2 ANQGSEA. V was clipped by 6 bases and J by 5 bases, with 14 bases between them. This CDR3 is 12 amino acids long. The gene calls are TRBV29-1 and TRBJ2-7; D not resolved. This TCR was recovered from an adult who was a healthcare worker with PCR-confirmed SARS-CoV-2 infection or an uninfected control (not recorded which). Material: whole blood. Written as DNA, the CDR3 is TGCAGCGTGATCTCTGATCGGGACGAGCAGTACTTC. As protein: CSVISDRDEQYF.